This T cell receptor beta chain came from a study of T-cell reconstitution after alpha-beta-depleted transplantation in children. The germline CDR1 and CDR2 sequences are DFQATT and SNEGSKA (reference sequence). Losses at the gene ends were 4 bases for V and 6 bases for J; bases not matched to a gene: 4. The CDR3 covers 13 residues. The TCRbeta library was prepared with unique molecular identifiers. TCRdb used MiXCR to reprocess the PCR reads, holding one entry per CDR3 protein. This sample has approximately 240,000 distinct CDR3 sequences, with roughly 10% found just once. This TCR was recovered from a human donor who donated a stem cell graft to a child with acute lymphoblastic leukemia. The V gene is TRBV20-1, the J gene TRBJ1-4; 8 nucleotides align to TRBD1. The sequenced sample was PBMCs from the stem cell graft donor, obtained from the stem cell graft. The CDR3 DNA reads TGCAGTGCTACGACAGGGGATGATGAAAAACTGTTTTTT. Encoded protein: CSATTGDDEKLFF.